This section outlines one T cell receptor beta chain sequence together with its context. The authors' processing: It was from reference gene primer amplification that nucleated cell counts were estimated. The assay was immunoSEQ multiplex PCR, and TCRdb's table has in-frame clones only and misses some. V, J and clone size are those of that table, while D and trimming were read from the DNA. The table lists under 300,000 clones, about 86% of them singletons, with less than 4.5% in the top ten. Trimming removed 4 bases at V and 5 bases at J, with 16 bases between. The germline V gene encodes CDR1 KGHDR and CDR2 SFDVKD. The CDR3 loop spans 15 amino acids. This sample is drawn from a study of blood T cell repertoires in COVID-19. Study-wide background: The origin of the acute and convalescent COVID-19 samples was the United States, Italy and Spain. Sources were T cells, B-cell-depleted T cells, or PBMCs; the material itself was cDNA or gDNA.

The source is a man aged 18 to 35 with active or convalescent COVID-19. This chain joins TRBV24-1 and TRBJ1-2; a possible D gene is TRBD1 (6 bases). Sequences were obtained from peripheral blood. This chain's CDR3 is CATSDRGQRGYGYTF. CDR3 nucleotide sequence: TGTGCCACCAGTGACCGCGGACAGCGGGGGTATGGCTACACCTTC.